The 21 T cell receptor beta chains below were found in one sample sequenced in a study of blood T cell repertoires in COVID-19. The assay was immunoSEQ multiplex PCR, and TCRdb's table has in-frame clones only and misses some. The table lists 30,000 to 40,000 clones, 80% to 95% of them singletons, with approximately 2.1% in the top ten. Sequencing was carried out using peripheral blood. Receptors were obtained from a man aged 45-65 years with active COVID-19.

The chain employs TRBV30 and TRBJ1-2; TRBD1 aligns across 8 bases. With V trimmed by 2 bases and J by 4 bases, 3 bases remained unmatched. This CDR3 comprises 13 residues. Germline V gene data show CDR1 as GTSNPN and CDR2 as SVGIG (reference sequence). Here the CDR3 reads CAWSRDRPYGYTF. Here the CDR3 DNA reads TGTGCCTGGAGTCGGGACAGGCCCTATGGCTACACCTTC. The full variable domain, rest sourced from reference TRBV30 and TRBJ1-2, is SQTIHQWPATLVQPVGSPLSLECTVEGTSNPNLYWYRQAAGRGLQLLFYSVGIGQISSEVPQNLSASRPQDRQFILSSKKLLLSDSGFYLCAWSRDRPYGYTFGSGTRLTVV.

The V call is TRBV9, the J call TRBJ2-7, with 8 nucleotides matching TRBD2. J lost 5 bases, V lost 1 base, and 11 bases had no gene match. The germline V gene has CDR1 SGDLS and CDR2 YYNGEE. The CDR3 length is 16 residues. The CDR3 region is CASSVQSGGPIHEQYF. The CDR3, as DNA: TGTGCCAGCAGCGTACAGTCGGGGGGGCCAATCCACGAGCAGTACTTC.

The rearrangement joins TRBV5-4 to TRBJ2-7; possible D gene TRBD2, 5 bases. Trimming took off 4 bases at V and 0 bases at J, with 26 bases between the two ends. The length of the CDR3 is 19 residues. Germline values: CDR1 SGHNT, CDR2 YYREEE (reference sequence). The chain's CDR3 is CASSMISAVLASSSYEQYF. The CDR3 nucleotides read TGTGCCAGCAGCATGATATCTGCCGTCCTAGCTTCGAGCTCCTACGAGCAGTACTTC.

CDR3: CASSVAGINTEAFF. The CDR3 DNA follows: TGTGCCAGCAGCGTAGCAGGGATTAACACTGAAGCTTTCTTT. The V call is TRBV9, the J call TRBJ1-1; TRBD1 is a possible D gene (5 bases). The CDR3 is 14 amino acids. CDR1 is SGDLS, CDR2 YYNGEE, per germline. The germline V and J ends were trimmed by 0 bases and 2 bases, with 8 bases remaining between them. Based on the CDR3 plus reference TRBV9 and TRBJ1-1, the full variable domain is DSGVTQTPKHLITATGQRVTLRCSPRSGDLSVYWYQQSLDQGLQFLIQYYNGEERAKGNILERFSAQQFPDLHSELNLSSLELGDSALYFCASSVAGINTEAFFGQGTRLTVV.

The CDR3 loop is CASSLDRGTGNTIYF. The CDR3 DNA is TGTGCCAGCAGCTTGGATAGGGGGACTGGAAACACCATATATTTT. This chain links TRBV5-4 with TRBJ1-3, with D perhaps TRBD1 (6 bases). There are 15 residues in the CDR3. The V and J ends lost 0 bases and 2 bases respectively, with 9 bases between them. CDR1 is SGHNT, CDR2 YYREEE, per germline (reference sequence).

The rearrangement joins TRBV5-1 to TRBJ2-3; TRBD2 aligns across 11 bases. This CDR3 region has 16 residues. Germline CDR1 reads SGHRS; CDR2 reads YFSETQ. The V segment lost 4 bases and the J segment 2 bases; nucleotides outside the gene matches: 6. Here the CDR3 DNA reads TGCGCCAGCAGCCGGGGGACTAGCGGTATCACAGATACGCAGTATTTT. It is translated as CASSRGTSGITDTQYF.

Only one count was recorded for this clone. The chain is built from TRBV13 and TRBJ2-3; no clear D gene. CDR3 length: 14 residues. Germline V gene lookup returns CDR1 PRHDT and CDR2 FYEKMQ (reference sequence). V was cut by 4 bases and J by 0 bases, with 8 bases left in between. CDR3 sequence reads: CASSSLSSTDTQYF. CDR3 nucleotides: TGTGCCAGCAGCTCACTGAGTAGCACAGATACGCAGTATTTT.

V usage is TRBV14 and J usage is TRBJ1-5; a possible D gene is TRBD1 (5 bases). The CDR3 loop spans 15 amino acids. In germline, CDR1 is SGHDN, CDR2 FVKESK. V was shortened by 4 bases and J by 0 bases, with 10 bases between the two germline ends. The DNA of the CDR3 is TGTGCCAGCAGCCCGGGGGGATCTAGCAATCAGCCCCAGCATTTT. Its translation is CASSPGGSSNQPQHF.

The chain is built from TRBV7-9 and TRBJ2-5; 9 bases align to TRBD2. V trimming: 2 bases; J trimming: 1 base; junction bases outside the gene matches: 5. This CDR3 contains 16 residues. Germline CDR1 and CDR2: SEHNR and FQNEAQ (reference sequence). The CDR3 bases are TGTGCCAGCAGCTTAACGAGCGGGGGGTTCCAAGAGACCCAGTACTTC. Its translation: CASSLTSGGFQETQYF.

The CDR3 DNA is TGTGCCAGCAGCTTAGATCCCAGCTACGAGCAGTACTTC. Protein sequence: CASSLDPSYEQYF. The chain joins TRBV11-3 to TRBJ2-7, with no clear D. CDR3 length equals 13 residues. The V gene lost 0 bases and the J gene lost 3 bases, with 6 bases spanning the gap. Germline V gene lookup returns CDR1 SGHNT and CDR2 YENEEA.

The chain recombines TRBV11-3 with TRBJ2-1; weak D call: TRBD2 (6 bases). Trimming removed 6 bases from V and 9 bases from J, with 30 bases in between. The CDR3 runs to 18 residues. Germline V lookup: CDR1 SGHNT, CDR2 YENEEA. The CDR3 reads CASSKRSISGRNYGEQFF. Here the CDR3 DNA reads TGTGCCAGCAGTAAAAGAAGTATATCCGGGAGAAATTATGGTGAGCAGTTCTTC.

The chain is built from TRBV6-4 and TRBJ2-3, with 16 bases aligning to TRBD2. This CDR3 contains 16 residues. V gave up 11 bases and J gave up 4 bases; unmatched junction bases: 9. Germline V gene lookup returns CDR1 MRHNA and CDR2 SNTAGT. The CDR3 sequence is CAAAGGTSGRADTQYF. For the CDR3, the DNA is TGTGCCGCCGCGGGAGGGACTAGCGGGAGGGCAGATACGCAGTATTTT.

CDR3 residues: CASSGGLGIAEAFF. DNA for the CDR3: TGTGCCAGCAGCGGGGGACTTGGAATCGCTGAAGCTTTCTTT. The V gene is TRBV6-2 or TRBV6-3, the J gene TRBJ1-1; maybe TRBD1 (5 bases). V lost 6 bases and J lost 6, with 17 bases in between. This CDR3 is 14 amino acids long. Germline CDR1 is MNHEY and CDR2 is SVGEGT.

The chain carries TRBV24-1 and TRBJ2-3; 8 bases agree with TRBD2. The germline CDR1 and CDR2 sequences are KGHDR and SFDVKD. The CDR3 runs to 14 residues. Trimming took 9 bases from V and 4 from J; bases not matched to a gene: 8. The CDR3 region is CATSATGGPDTQYF. The CDR3 DNA sequence: TGTGCCACCTCTGCTACGGGAGGGCCAGATACGCAGTATTTT.

There are a few counts of this clone. The V and J genes are TRBV7-9 and TRBJ1-2; 7 bases agree with TRBD1. Trimming cost V 8 bases and J 2 bases; bases outside gene matches: 8. CDR1 is SEHNR and CDR2 is FQNEAQ in the germline V gene (reference sequence). The CDR3 spans 14 residues. The CDR3 DNA sequence: TGTGCCAGCGAACTACAGGGGACCAACTATGGCTACACCTTC. Translated: CASELQGTNYGYTF.

The CDR3 DNA reads as TGTGCCAGCAGCTTAGGGCAAGGGGGAAGGGGCACAGATACGCAGTATTTT. Amino acids: CASSLGQGGRGTDTQYF. The chain carries TRBV11-3 and TRBJ2-3, with D possibly being TRBD1 (6 bases). Trimming cost V 1 base and J 1 base, with 15 bases left between them. Germline V gives CDR1 SGHNT, CDR2 YENEEA. There are 17 residues in the CDR3.

V gene TRBV19 combines with J gene TRBJ1-2, with 8 bases aligning to TRBD1. CDR3 length: 16 amino acids. Trimming at V came to 6 bases and at J to 3 bases, leaving 12 bases not matched to a gene. In germline, CDR1 is LNHDA, CDR2 SQIVND (reference sequence). CDR3 region: CASSPRTGRGDYGYTF. CDR3 sequence (DNA): TGTGCCAGTAGCCCTAGGACAGGGCGCGGGGACTATGGCTACACCTTC.

The chain is built from TRBV6-5 and TRBJ1-1; TRBD1 matches at 7 bases. Trimming cost V 0 bases and J 5 bases; bases outside gene matches: 6. The CDR3 length is 15 residues. Germline V gives CDR1 MNHEY, CDR2 SVGAGI. CDR3 residues: CASSYSGQKETEAFF. For the CDR3, the DNA is TGTGCCAGCAGTTACTCGGGACAGAAAGAGACTGAAGCTTTCTTT.

The chain couples TRBV3-1 (or the pseudogene TRBV3-2) to TRBJ2-5, with 11 bases identical to TRBD2. CDR1 is LGHDT and CDR2 is YNNKEL in the germline V gene (reference sequence). There are 16 residues in the CDR3. Trimming at V came to 4 bases and at J to 4 bases, leaving 8 bases not matched to a gene. CDR3 residues: CASSLRGSGGAETQYF. CDR3 coding DNA: TGTGCCAGCAGCCTGAGAGGTAGCGGGGGGGCAGAGACCCAGTACTTC.

The rearrangement uses TRBV2 and TRBJ2-7; TRBD1 matches 11 bases. V lost 5 bases, J lost 11 bases, and 8 bases stayed unmatched. CDR1 is SNHLY and CDR2 is FYNNEI in the germline V gene. This CDR3 is built from 13 residues. The CDR3 DNA reads as TGTGCCAGCAGTTCCGGGACAGGGGGAAATGAGTACTTC. Translated, it gives CASSSGTGGNEYF.

J is TRBJ1-1 and V is TRBV7-9, with 7 positions matching TRBD1. Germline CDR1 reads SEHNR; CDR2 reads FQNEAQ (reference sequence). This CDR3 contains 15 residues. With V trimmed by 5 bases and J by 6 bases, 12 bases remained unmatched. The CDR3 DNA reads as TGTGCCAGCAGCGCTCCGGACAGGTTGGGCCCTGAAGCTTTCTTT. This encodes CASSAPDRLGPEAFF.